A single T cell receptor beta chain is shown here with its context. What it recognizes is unknown. This sample was included in a study of CD8 T cells in ankylosing spondylitis. Findings of the study overall: Clones tied to disease were said to be significantly enriched in matched ankylosing spondylitis synovial fluid. Earlier reports found some motif variants in synovial fluid and blood in reactive arthritis. Ankylosing spondylitis blood seemed to carry a telltale TCR beta motif made of under ten highly homologous variants.

Each TCR beta library was made by quantitative 5'-RACE that incorporated molecular barcodes. Using its own MiXCR run on the 5' RACE reads, TCRdb lists one record per CDR3 protein. The sample comprises fewer than 400,000 distinct CDR3 sequences, about 14% of which are singletons, and about 1% rests with the top ten. Germline loops: CDR1 LNHDA, CDR2 SQIVND (reference sequence). The germline V and J ends were trimmed by 0 bases and 6 bases, with 12 bases remaining between them. This CDR3 comprises 15 residues. This clonotype was sampled from a male donor with ankylosing spondylitis or in good health (not recorded which). The sample was blood, either unsorted or a sorted T cell fraction (not recorded which). The chain combines TRBV19 with TRBJ1-5, with D possibly matching TRBD1 (6 bases). The chain's CDR3 is CASSIDRGPVQPQHF. In nucleotides, the CDR3 is TGTGCCAGTAGTATAGATCGGGGGCCGGTTCAGCCCCAGCATTTT.